A selection of T cell receptor beta chains follows, all from one sample in a study of blood T cell repertoires in COVID-19. Sequencing used immunoSEQ multiplex PCR; TCRdb keeps in-frame clones, though not all of them. The table includes 200,000 to 250,000 clones, roughly nine tenths detected once. Sequenced material: PBMCs or T cells enriched from blood (not recorded which). These receptors were obtained from a woman between 45 and 60 years old in a cohort exposed to, infected with or recovered from COVID-19 (not recorded which). Both conserved end residues are part of each CDR3. A D gene is named only where the DNA matches it firmly. Some rows have no size entry. The others give once, few or many, or a class for an expanded clone.

D gene,J gene,clone size,V gene,CDR3 protein,CDR3 DNA
TRBD2,TRBJ2-5,-,TRBV4-2,CASSLLLAGGQETQYF,TGTGCCAGCAGCCTACTACTAGCGGGGGGGCAGGAGACCCAGTACTTC
-,TRBJ1-6,-,TRBV7-9,CASSLAGADLHF,TGTGCCAGCAGCTTAGCGGGGGCAGACCTCCACTTT
-,TRBJ2-7,-,TRBV7-3,CASSLDSYDEQYF,TGTGCCAGCAGCTTAGACAGTTACGACGAGCAGTACTTC
-,TRBJ1-1,-,TRBV10-3,CAISPTVMNTEAFF,TGTGCCATCAGTCCGACAGTTATGAACACTGAAGCTTTCTTT
-,TRBJ1-2,-,TRBV6-5,CASSDRPGYGYTF,TGTGCCAGCAGCGACAGACCCGGCTATGGCTACACCTTC
-,TRBJ1-2,-,TRBV19,CASSPSGRTNYGYTF,TGTGCCAGTAGTCCCTCCGGGAGGACTAACTATGGCTACACCTTC
TRBD1,TRBJ1-2,-,TRBV6-5,CASSKGQGLGYTF,TGTGCCAGCAGCAAGGGACAGGGGCTTGGCTACACCTTC
TRBD1,TRBJ1-4,-,TRBV12-5,CASGLVLGQDEKLFF,TGTGCTAGTGGTTTGGTACTTGGACAGGACGAAAAACTGTTTTTT
-,TRBJ1-4,-,TRBV2,CASNYRARNEKLFF,TGTGCCAGCAACTACAGGGCCCGTAATGAAAAACTGTTTTTT
TRBD2,TRBJ2-3,-,TRBV6-1,CASSERAGVSTDTQYF,TGTGCCAGCAGTGAACGGGCGGGGGTCAGCACAGATACGCAGTATTTT
TRBD1,TRBJ2-1,-,TRBV4-1,CASSLGQGRNEQFF,TGCGCCAGCAGCCTAGGACAGGGGAGGAATGAGCAGTTCTTC
-,TRBJ1-2,-,TRBV2,CASSDKQGNYGYTF,TGTGCCAGCAGTGATAAGCAGGGCAACTATGGCTACACCTTC
-,TRBJ1-6,-,TRBV7-9,CASSPVSQWGVNSPLHF,TGTGCCAGCAGCCCTGTGAGCCAATGGGGGGTTAATTCACCCCTCCACTTT
TRBD1,TRBJ2-1,-,TRBV7-3,CASSLMGTDNEQFF,TGTGCCAGCAGCCTCATGGGGACAGACAATGAGCAGTTCTTC
TRBD1,TRBJ1-2,-,TRBV27,CASSLNGQGNYGYTF,TGTGCCAGCAGTCTTAACGGACAGGGCAACTATGGCTACACCTTC
-,TRBJ2-1,once,TRBV5-6,CASSLALAGSYNEQFF,TGTGCCAGCAGCTTGGCGCTAGCTGGGTCCTACAATGAGCAGTTCTTC
TRBD1,TRBJ1-2,once,TRBV25-1,CASSESGGGVEIRGYTF,TGTGCCAGCAGTGAATCCGGAGGGGGCGTTGAGATTCGTGGCTACACCTTC
TRBD1,TRBJ1-6,-,TRBV10-3,CAISPGQFYSPLHF,TGTGCCATCAGTCCGGGACAGTTTTATTCACCCCTCCACTTT
-,TRBJ1-2,-,TRBV6-1,CASSERTVYGYTF,TGTGCCAGCAGTGAAAGGACAGTCTATGGCTACACCTTC
TRBD1,TRBJ2-5,-,TRBV28,CASIRDRGQETQYF,TGTGCCAGCATCCGAGACAGGGGGCAAGAGACCCAGTACTTC
-,TRBJ1-1,-,TRBV30,CAWSVTQALDTEAFF,TGTGCCTGGAGTGTAACTCAGGCGCTGGACACTGAAGCTTTCTTT
-,TRBJ1-2,-,TRBV5-4,CASSLETGSGGYTF,TGTGCCAGCAGCTTGGAAACGGGGTCGGGTGGCTACACCTTC
-,TRBJ1-1,-,TRBV7-2,CASSIMNTEAFF,TGTGCCAGCAGCATTATGAACACTGAAGCTTTCTTT
-,TRBJ1-6,once,TRBV3-1/TRBV3-2,CASSQGWTVGSPLHF,TGTGCCAGCAGCCAAGGATGGACAGTAGGATCACCCCTCCACTTT
TRBD2,TRBJ2-7,-,TRBV5-1,CASSLGRGVPYEQYF,TGCGCCAGCAGCTTGGGGCGGGGGGTACCCTACGAGCAGTACTTC
-,TRBJ1-3,-,TRBV7-2,CASSLPVAGNTIYF,TGTGCCAGCAGCTTACCAGTGGCTGGAAACACCATATATTTT
TRBD1,TRBJ1-5,few,TRBV3-1/TRBV3-2,CASSHVDRVTPQHF,TGTGCCAGCAGCCATGTGGACAGGGTCACTCCCCAGCATTTT
-,TRBJ1-5,-,TRBV19,CASTVTPSNQPQHF,TGTGCCAGTACGGTGACTCCTAGCAATCAGCCCCAGCATTTT
-,TRBJ2-3,-,TRBV5-4,CASSLEGSSTDTQYF,TGTGCCAGCAGTCTGGAGGGGTCTAGCACAGATACGCAGTATTTT
-,TRBJ1-2,-,TRBV6-5,CASSYSGGRLHGYTF,TGTGCCAGCAGTTACTCCGGGGGGCGCTTACATGGCTACACCTTC
-,TRBJ1-6,-,TRBV7-2,CASSPRGGSRISPLHF,TGTGCCAGCAGCCCCCGTGGGGGGAGTAGGATTTCACCCCTCCACTTT
-,TRBJ1-5,-,TRBV19,CASSTWPRGKRNQPQHF,TGTGCCAGTAGTACTTGGCCGCGGGGGAAACGCAATCAGCCCCAGCATTTT
TRBD1,TRBJ2-5,-,TRBV5-1,CASSLRSGGQETQYF,TGCGCCAGCAGCTTGAGGTCAGGGGGCCAAGAGACCCAGTACTTC
-,TRBJ2-4,-,TRBV12-3/TRBV12-4,CASSPFGGSIQYF,TGTGCCAGCAGTCCTTTCGGGGGAAGTATTCAGTACTTC
-,TRBJ1-2,-,TRBV5-1,CASRPLQGLLGYGYTF,TGCGCCAGCAGGCCACTCCAGGGACTCCTCGGCTATGGCTACACCTTC
-,TRBJ2-7,-,TRBV7-3,CASSPQGGYEQYF,TGTGCCAGCAGCCCCCAGGGTGGCTACGAGCAGTACTTC
-,TRBJ1-1,few,TRBV5-1,CASSLAWGGGLGTEAFF,TGCGCCAGCAGCTTGGCCTGGGGAGGAGGTCTTGGCACTGAAGCTTTCTTT
-,TRBJ2-7,-,TRBV12-5,CASGLVAGEQYF,TGTGCTAGTGGTTTGGTAGCGGGCGAGCAGTACTTC
TRBD1,TRBJ2-3,-,TRBV11-1,CASSLAGTAKSTDTQYF,TGTGCCAGCAGCTTAGCCGGGACAGCAAAAAGCACAGATACGCAGTATTTT
TRBD2,TRBJ2-5,once,TRBV5-4,CASSPGLAGGEETQYF,TGTGCCAGCAGCCCCGGACTAGCGGGGGGGGAAGAGACCCAGTACTTC
-,TRBJ1-2,-,TRBV7-9,CASSFDMGAGYTF,TGTGCCAGCAGCTTTGACATGGGGGCTGGCTACACCTTC
-,TRBJ1-5,once,TRBV3-1/TRBV3-2,CASSQGVLSNQPQHF,TGTGCCAGCAGCCAAGGTGTTCTTAGCAATCAGCCCCAGCATTTT
TRBD2,TRBJ2-1,once,TRBV7-3,CASRPTSLSYNEQFF,TGTGCCAGCAGACCGACTAGCCTCTCCTACAATGAGCAGTTCTTC
-,TRBJ1-1,-,TRBV7-9,CASSLWVRDTEAFF,TGTGCCAGCAGCTTATGGGTTCGGGACACTGAAGCTTTCTTT
TRBD1,TRBJ2-3,-,TRBV7-3,CASGTVDTQYF,TGTGCCAGCGGGACAGTAGATACGCAGTATTTT